What follows are 4 T cell receptor beta chains derived from one specimen sequenced in a study of Graves' ophthalmopathy and Graves' hyperthyroidism. Amplifying from RNA transcripts, the study obtained TCR beta CDR3 regions. An opening RT-PCR round employed HTBI primers and preceded a second-round multiplex PCR. One entry per CDR3 protein, called by TCRdb with MiXCR from the multiplex PCR reads. The top ten hold roughly 10% of the sample, which has about half a million distinct CDR3 sequences, approximately 14% seen once. Sequenced sample: blood. These receptors all come from a woman aged 25 to 39 with Graves' ophthalmopathy.

The V call is TRBV29-1, the J call TRBJ1-2; D ambiguous. Germline loops: CDR1 SQVTM, CDR2 ANQGSEA. Deletions cut 3 bases from V and 7 bases from J, with 12 bases between. The CDR3 has 12 residues. CDR3 residues: CSVDGRVGGYTF. The CDR3 DNA sequence: TGCAGCGTTGATGGGAGGGTCGGTGGCTACACCTTC.

This clonotype was counted many times. The chain has TRBV2 and TRBJ2-7; D is perhaps TRBD1 (5 bases). The ends were cut back, 7 bases at V and 3 bases at J, with 13 bases in the middle. The germline gives CDR1 SNHLY, CDR2 FYNNEI. The CDR3 spans 13 residues. The CDR3 sequence: CASTGPGNYEQYF. The CDR3 DNA sequence: TGTGCCAGCACAGGCCCAGGGAACTACGAGCAGTACTTC.

Of note for this clonotype: A much larger clone sits a single nucleotide away, making a read error possible. The V call is TRBV28, the J call TRBJ1-5, with 9 bases fitting TRBD1. CDR1 and CDR2 from the germline V gene are MDHEN and SYDVKM. This CDR3 has 17 residues. The CDR3 spells CASGLSGMGQGNQPLHF. The CDR3, as DNA: TGTGCCAGCGGTTTAAGCGGTATGGGACAGGGTAATCAGCCCCTGCATTTT.

This clonotype was seen at least ten times. The chain joins TRBV27 to TRBJ1-2, with 8 bases that match TRBD1. J gave up 6 bases and V 8 bases, and 8 bases lay outside the gene matches. Germline CDR1 and CDR2: MNHEY and SMNVEV (reference sequence). CDR3 size: 13 residues. The CDR3 coding sequence is TGTGCCAGCCATTCCTCGACAGGGGATGGCTACACCTTC. Its translation: CASHSSTGDGYTF.